The 15 T cell receptor beta chains below were found in one sample sequenced in a study of T-cell memory formation after mild COVID-19. One entry per CDR3 protein, called by TCRdb with MiXCR from the 5' RACE reads. This table has fewer than 150,000 distinct CDR3 sequences, roughly 6% appearing once. Sample: PBMCs or a T cell subset sorted from them (not recorded which). Source of these receptors: an adult woman who had mild COVID-19 (a few samples of this study predate the infection). Cell type and time point are not known.

This clonotype appeared a few times. The chain couples TRBV12-3 or TRBV12-4 to TRBJ2-7; 7 bases match TRBD2. J was trimmed by 6 bases and V by 6 bases; bases with no gene match: 20. CDR3 size: 17 residues. DNA of the CDR3: TGTGCCAGCAGCCCCCCACACCCCGGACTAGTAGCACTCGAGCAGTACTTC. Residues: CASSPPHPGLVALEQYF.

CDR3 DNA: TGCGCCAGCAGCTCCGGCAGGGCCGATGAAAAACTGTTTTTT. It encodes CASSSGRADEKLFF. The chain has TRBV5-1 and TRBJ1-4; possibly TRBD1 for D (5 bases). V was trimmed by 3 bases and J by 6 bases, leaving 12 bases between them. This CDR3 is built from 14 residues. The germline CDR1 and CDR2 sequences are SGHRS and YFSETQ.

The chain recombines TRBV24-1 with TRBJ2-7; tentatively, D is TRBD2 (5 bases). This CDR3 is built from 16 residues. V was cut by 9 bases and J by 3 bases, with 23 bases left in between. The germline CDR1 and CDR2 sequences are KGHDR and SFDVKD. The CDR3 spells CATQFIGGCLLYEQYF. The DNA for the CDR3 is TGTGCCACCCAGTTCATCGGCGGGTGCCTACTCTACGAGCAGTACTTC.

The CDR3 reads CASSMPWLAGASDTQYF. The CDR3 DNA follows: TGTGCCAGTAGTATGCCGTGGCTAGCGGGAGCATCAGATACGCAGTATTTT. V is TRBV19 and J is TRBJ2-3; 10 bases fit TRBD2. Trimming took 3 bases from V and 4 from J; bases not matched to a gene: 10. Per germline, CDR1 LNHDA and CDR2 SQIVND (reference sequence). The CDR3 is 17 amino acids.

In this sample, this clonotype turned up a few times. The chain employs TRBV3-2 and TRBJ2-7; the table assigns TRBD2, which was not confirmed against the DNA. TRBV3-2 is reported as a pseudogene. This CDR3 has 17 residues. The CDR3 DNA follows: TGTGCCAGCAGCCCCCTTGGGAGGCGACACAGCTCCTACGAGCAGTACTTC. This translates into CASSPLGRRHSSYEQYF.

This clonotype was seen more than once but under ten times. This chain joins TRBV9 and TRBJ1-2, with unresolved D. CDR1 is SGDLS, CDR2 YYNGEE, per germline. There are 13 residues in the CDR3. Trimming left V 0 bases short and J 2 bases short, with 5 bases between. CDR3 nucleotide sequence: TGTGCCAGCAGCGTAGATAACAACTATGGCTACACCTTC. Translating gives CASSVDNNYGYTF. The whole variable domain, filled in from reference TRBV9 and TRBJ1-2, reads DSGVTQTPKHLITATGQRVTLRCSPRSGDLSVYWYQQSLDQGLQFLIQYYNGEERAKGNILERFSAQQFPDLHSELNLSSLELGDSALYFCASSVDNNYGYTFGSGTRLTVV.

V is TRBV21-1 and J is TRBJ2-5; no DNA check was done on the table's D call, TRBD1. TRBV21-1 is a documented pseudogene. This CDR3 is built from 16 residues. The DNA of the CDR3 is TGTGCCAGCAGCCTTCAGGACAGGGGGAAGGAAGAGACCCAGTACTTC. Encoded protein: CASSLQDRGKEETQYF.

This clonotype was seen many times. V and J are TRBV29-1 and TRBJ1-2; D is ambiguous. Germline V gene lookup returns CDR1 SQVTM and CDR2 ANQGSEA. The CDR3 is made up of 14 amino acids. Deletions cut 2 bases from V and 8 bases from J, with 18 bases between. The CDR3 spells CSVETPPLGGGYTF. The DNA for the CDR3 is TGCAGCGTTGAAACCCCACCGCTGGGAGGCGGCTACACCTTC.

There are a few counts of this clonotype. The gene calls are TRBV20-1 and TRBJ2-7; TRBD2 might be the D (5 bases). Germline V gene lookup returns CDR1 DFQATT and CDR2 SNEGSKA (reference sequence). The CDR3 sequence is 13 residues long. Trimming took 4 bases from V and 2 from J, leaving 12 bases between them. The CDR3 reads CSATDGEPYEQYF. In nucleotides, the CDR3 is TGCAGTGCTACGGACGGGGAGCCCTACGAGCAGTACTTC.

V is TRBV5-1 and J is TRBJ2-7; TRBD2 might be the D (5 bases). CDR1 is SGHRS, CDR2 YFSETQ, per germline. Trimming took 1 base from V and 0 from J, leaving 11 bases between them. This CDR3 region has 15 residues. The CDR3 is CASSLSRVSSYEQYF. CDR3 nucleotide sequence: TGCGCCAGCAGCTTGTCGCGGGTAAGCTCCTACGAGCAGTACTTC.

This chain joins TRBV23-1 and TRBJ2-6; D remains ambiguous. TRBV23-1 is identified as an open reading frame with a role that is uncertain. Deletions cut 0 bases from V and 1 base from J, with 10 bases between. This CDR3 is 17 amino acids long. The CDR3 bases are TGCGCCAGCAGTCAATCAGAAGTCCCGTCTGGGGCCAACGTCCTGACTTTC. Its translation: CASSQSEVPSGANVLTF.

This clonotype turned up a few times. The gene calls are TRBV6-6 and TRBJ2-6; D is undetermined. This CDR3 region has 18 residues. Germline V gene sequence: CDR1 MNHNY, CDR2 SVGAGI (reference sequence). V lost 0 bases and J lost 0, with 12 bases in between. The CDR3 here is CASSYSPKFSSGANVLTF. The CDR3 nucleotides are TGTGCCAGCAGTTACTCGCCCAAATTCAGCTCTGGGGCCAACGTCCTGACTTTC.

This clonotype came up many times. The genes are TRBV4-2 and TRBJ2-1; D may be TRBD2 (6 bases). V dropped 4 bases and J dropped 5 bases, with 9 bases sitting between them. CDR1 and CDR2 (germline): LGHNA, YNFKEQ. This CDR3 spans 13 amino acids. CDR3 bases: TGTGCCAGCAGCCCGGCTAGCGACAATGAGCAGTTCTTC. Protein product: CASSPASDNEQFF.

V and J are TRBV9 and TRBJ1-3, with D possibly matching TRBD1 (5 bases). V was cut by 0 bases and J by 0 bases, with 13 bases left in between. Germline V gene lookup returns CDR1 SGDLS and CDR2 YYNGEE. The CDR3 covers 17 residues. CDR3 amino acids: CASSVGGGVISGNTIYF. The CDR3 DNA sequence: TGTGCCAGCAGCGTAGGAGGAGGGGTCATCTCTGGAAACACCATATATTTT.

This clonotype was observed at least ten times. The genes are TRBV12-3 or TRBV12-4 and TRBJ2-2; D is ambiguous. This CDR3 is 15 amino acids long. V shed 3 bases and J shed 0 bases, with 8 bases lying between them. The CDR3 sequence: CASSFWSTNTGELFF. The CDR3 DNA reads as TGTGCCAGCAGTTTCTGGAGTACGAACACCGGGGAGCTGTTTTTT.